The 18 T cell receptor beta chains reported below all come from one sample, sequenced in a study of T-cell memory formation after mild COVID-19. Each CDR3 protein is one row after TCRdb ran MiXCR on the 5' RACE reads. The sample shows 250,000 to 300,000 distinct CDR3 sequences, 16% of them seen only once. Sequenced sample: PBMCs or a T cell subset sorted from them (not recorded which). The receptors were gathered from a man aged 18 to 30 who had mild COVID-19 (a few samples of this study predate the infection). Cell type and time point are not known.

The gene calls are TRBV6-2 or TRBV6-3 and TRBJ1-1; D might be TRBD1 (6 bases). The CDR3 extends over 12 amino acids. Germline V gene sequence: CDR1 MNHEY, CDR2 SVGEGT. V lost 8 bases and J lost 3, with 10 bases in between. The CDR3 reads CASRDTYTEAFF. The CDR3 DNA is TGTGCCAGCCGGGACACCTACACTGAAGCTTTCTTT.

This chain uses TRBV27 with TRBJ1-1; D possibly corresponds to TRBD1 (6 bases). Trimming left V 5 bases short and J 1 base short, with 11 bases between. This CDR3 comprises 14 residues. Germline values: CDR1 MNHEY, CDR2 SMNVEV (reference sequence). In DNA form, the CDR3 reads TGTGCCAGCAGTATATTCAGGGGGAACACTGAAGCTTTCTTT. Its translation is CASSIFRGNTEAFF.

The CDR3 here is CASSVVDTLSEAFF. CDR3 sequence (DNA): TGTGCCAGCAGCGTAGTCGACACTTTGTCGGAGGCTTTCTTT. The V call is TRBV9, the J call TRBJ1-1; D is uncertain. The CDR3 spans 14 residues. The V end was cut by 0 bases, the J end by 11 bases, with 17 bases between. Germline lookup yields CDR1 SGDLS and CDR2 YYNGEE.

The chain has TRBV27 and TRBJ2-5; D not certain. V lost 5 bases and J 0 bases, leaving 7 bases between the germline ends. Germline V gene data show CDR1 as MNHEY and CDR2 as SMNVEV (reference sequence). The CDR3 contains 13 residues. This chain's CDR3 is CASSLGHQETQYF. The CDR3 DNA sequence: TGTGCCAGCAGTCTTGGACACCAAGAGACCCAGTACTTC.

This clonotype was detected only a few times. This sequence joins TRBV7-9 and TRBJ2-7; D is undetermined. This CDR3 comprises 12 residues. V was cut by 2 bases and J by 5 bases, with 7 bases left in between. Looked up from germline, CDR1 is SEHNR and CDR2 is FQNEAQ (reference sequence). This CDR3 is CASSLRADEQYF. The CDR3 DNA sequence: TGTGCCAGCAGCTTAAGGGCTGACGAGCAGTACTTC. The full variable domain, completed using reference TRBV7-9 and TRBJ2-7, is DTGVSQNPRHKITKRGQNVTFRCDPISEHNRLYWYRQTLGQGPEFLTYFQNEAQLEKSRLLSDRFSAERPKGSFSTLEIQRTEQGDSAMYLCASSLRADEQYFGPGTRLTVT.

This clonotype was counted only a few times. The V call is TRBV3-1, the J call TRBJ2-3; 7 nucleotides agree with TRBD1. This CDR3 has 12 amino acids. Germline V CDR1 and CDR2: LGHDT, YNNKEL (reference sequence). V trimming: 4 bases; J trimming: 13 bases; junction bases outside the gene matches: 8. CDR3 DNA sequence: TGTGCCAGCAGCCCTCAGGGGGTCTATAAGTATTTT. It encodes CASSPQGVYKYF.

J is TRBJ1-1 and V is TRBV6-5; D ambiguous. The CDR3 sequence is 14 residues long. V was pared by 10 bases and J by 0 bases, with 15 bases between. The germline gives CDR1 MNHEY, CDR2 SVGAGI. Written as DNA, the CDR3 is TGTGCCACCAAGGAATCCCCGGTGAACACTGAAGCTTTCTTT. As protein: CATKESPVNTEAFF.

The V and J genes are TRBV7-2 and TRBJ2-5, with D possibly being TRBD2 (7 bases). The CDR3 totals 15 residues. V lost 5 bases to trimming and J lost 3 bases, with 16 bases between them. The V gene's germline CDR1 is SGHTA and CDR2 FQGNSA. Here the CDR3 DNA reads TGTGCCAGCAGCAACCAGTGGGGGGGCGAAGAGACCCAGTACTTC. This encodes CASSNQWGGEETQYF.

The CDR3 DNA reads TGCGCCAGCAGCCGGGACCCCGACCAAGAGACCCAGTACTTC. It codes for CASSRDPDQETQYF. The chain is built from TRBV5-1 and TRBJ2-5; D could derive from TRBD1 or TRBD2 (5 bases each). The length of the CDR3 is 14 residues. Between the trimmed V and J ends, which lost 4 bases and 0 bases, there was a span of 10 bases. CDR1 is SGHRS and CDR2 is YFSETQ in the germline V gene.

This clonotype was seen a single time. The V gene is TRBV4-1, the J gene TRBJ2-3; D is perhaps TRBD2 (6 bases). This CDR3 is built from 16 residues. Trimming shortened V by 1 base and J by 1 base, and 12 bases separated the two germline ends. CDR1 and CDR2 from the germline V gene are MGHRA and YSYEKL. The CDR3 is CASSQGAGPGTDTQYF. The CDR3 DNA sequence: TGCGCCAGCAGCCAAGGAGCGGGTCCCGGCACAGATACGCAGTATTTT.

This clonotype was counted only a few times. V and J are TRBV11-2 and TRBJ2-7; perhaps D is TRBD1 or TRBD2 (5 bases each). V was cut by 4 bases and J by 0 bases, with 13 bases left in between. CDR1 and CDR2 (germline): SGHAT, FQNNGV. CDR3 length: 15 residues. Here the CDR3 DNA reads TGTGCCAGCAGCTGGGTCGTAGGGACCTCCTACGAGCAGTACTTC. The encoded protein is CASSWVVGTSYEQYF. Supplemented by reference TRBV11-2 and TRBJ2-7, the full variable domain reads EAGVAQSPRYKIIEKRQSVAFWCNPISGHATLYWYQQILGQGPKLLIQFQNNGVVDDSQLPKDRFSAERLKGVDSTLKIQPAKLEDSAVYLCASSWVVGTSYEQYFGPGTRLTVT.

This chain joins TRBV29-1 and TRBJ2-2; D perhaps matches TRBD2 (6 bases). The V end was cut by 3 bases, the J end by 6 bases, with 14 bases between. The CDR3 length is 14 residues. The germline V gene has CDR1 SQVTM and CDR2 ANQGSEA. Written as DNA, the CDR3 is TGCAGCGTTGAGCGCGGGAATCTTCCCGGGGAGCTGTTTTTT. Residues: CSVERGNLPGELFF.

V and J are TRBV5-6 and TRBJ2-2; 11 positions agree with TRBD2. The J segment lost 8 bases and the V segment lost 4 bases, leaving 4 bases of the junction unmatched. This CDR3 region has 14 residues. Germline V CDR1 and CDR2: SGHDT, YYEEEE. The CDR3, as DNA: TGTGCCAGCAGCACCGGGACTAGCGGTGGGGAGCTGTTTTTT. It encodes CASSTGTSGGELFF.

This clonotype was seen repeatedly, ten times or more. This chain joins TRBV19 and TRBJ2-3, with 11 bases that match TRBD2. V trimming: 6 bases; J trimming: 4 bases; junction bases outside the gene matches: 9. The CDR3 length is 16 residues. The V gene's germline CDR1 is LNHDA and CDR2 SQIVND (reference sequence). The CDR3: CASSPLAGETSDTQYF. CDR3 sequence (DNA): TGTGCCAGTAGCCCACTAGCGGGGGAAACATCAGATACGCAGTATTTT.

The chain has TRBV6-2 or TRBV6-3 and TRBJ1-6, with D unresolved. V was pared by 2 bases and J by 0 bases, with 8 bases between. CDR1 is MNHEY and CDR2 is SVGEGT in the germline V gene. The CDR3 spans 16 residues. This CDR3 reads CASSYAPSSYNSPLHF. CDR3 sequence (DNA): TGTGCCAGCAGTTACGCTCCGAGCTCCTATAATTCACCCCTCCACTTT.

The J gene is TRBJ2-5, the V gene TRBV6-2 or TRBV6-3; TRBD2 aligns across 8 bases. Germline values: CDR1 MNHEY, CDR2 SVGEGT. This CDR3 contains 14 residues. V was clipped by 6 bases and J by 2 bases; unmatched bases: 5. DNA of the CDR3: TGTGCCAGCAGAACGGGGGGGAGTCAAGAGACCCAGTACTTC. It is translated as CASRTGGSQETQYF.

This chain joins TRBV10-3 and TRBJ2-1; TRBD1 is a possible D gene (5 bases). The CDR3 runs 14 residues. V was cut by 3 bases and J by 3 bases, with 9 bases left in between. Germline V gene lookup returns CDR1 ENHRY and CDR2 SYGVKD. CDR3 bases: TGTGCCATCAGTGAAGGGGCGGACTACAATGAGCAGTTCTTC. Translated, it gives CAISEGADYNEQFF.

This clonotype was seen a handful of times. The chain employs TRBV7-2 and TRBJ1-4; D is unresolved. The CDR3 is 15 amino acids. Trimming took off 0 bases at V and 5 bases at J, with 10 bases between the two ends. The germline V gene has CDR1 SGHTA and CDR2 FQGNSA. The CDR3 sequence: CASSLAWQPNEKLFF. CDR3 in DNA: TGTGCCAGCAGCTTAGCATGGCAGCCGAATGAAAAACTGTTTTTT.